Listed below are T cell receptor beta chains from one sample, sequenced in a study of blood T cell repertoires in COVID-19. Data came from immunoSEQ multiplex PCR; TCRdb stores just in-frame clones and leaves some out. The data contain some 150,000 clones, less than 95% of them seen just once; the ten biggest clones take up over 0.45%. Material for sequencing was peripheral blood. The receptors were sampled from a man aged 45-60 years with acute or convalescent COVID-19. Each CDR3 is given with its conserved first and last residue. D genes are given only for firm matches. The listing skips clone size in some rows; elsewhere it reads once, few, many or a size class.

J: TRBJ1-2
V: TRBV2
D: -
size: -
DNA: TGTGCCAGCAGTGCTCGGGGAGGATTCGGTGACTATGGCTACACCTTC
CDR3: CASSARGGFGDYGYTF

J: TRBJ1-5
V: TRBV2
D: -
size: -
DNA: TGTGCCAGCAGCAGAACAGGGAATCGCAATCAGCCCCAGCATTTT
CDR3: CASSRTGNRNQPQHF

J: TRBJ1-5
V: TRBV6-5
D: TRBD1
size: -
DNA: TGTGCCAGCAGAGGGACAGCACTTCGAAATCAGCCCCAGCATTTT
CDR3: CASRGTALRNQPQHF

J: TRBJ1-5
V: TRBV28
D: TRBD1
size: -
DNA: TGTGCCAGCAGTTTCAGGGGGTTTCAGCCCCAGCATTTT
CDR3: CASSFRGFQPQHF

J: TRBJ1-1
V: TRBV3-1/TRBV3-2
D: TRBD1
size: -
DNA: TGTGCCAGCAGCCCCCCCCAGGGGGCTTTGAACACTGAAGCTTTCTTT
CDR3: CASSPPQGALNTEAFF

J: TRBJ1-2
V: TRBV28
D: -
size: once
DNA: TGTGCCAGCAGTTGGGCCGGGACAAATGGCTACACCTTC
CDR3: CASSWAGTNGYTF

J: TRBJ1-2
V: TRBV5-1
D: TRBD1
size: -
DNA: TGCGCCAGCAGCTTCGAGGGGGCGGGAGGCTACACCTTC
CDR3: CASSFEGAGGYTF

J: TRBJ2-2
V: TRBV3-1/TRBV3-2
D: TRBD2
size: -
DNA: TGTGCCAGCAGCCAAGGGAGCGGGGGGCGGACCGGGGAGCTGTTTTTT
CDR3: CASSQGSGGRTGELFF

J: TRBJ2-1
V: TRBV27
D: TRBD1
size: -
DNA: TGTGCCAGCAGTTTGGGGACAGTTTACAATGAGCAGTTCTTC
CDR3: CASSLGTVYNEQFF

J: TRBJ2-5
V: TRBV5-8
D: TRBD2
size: -
DNA: TGTGCCAGCAGCCCGAAGGCGGGAGCCGAGACCCAGTACTTC
CDR3: CASSPKAGAETQYF

J: TRBJ1-1
V: TRBV7-9
D: -
size: -
DNA: TGTGCCAGCAGCTTAGATTCCCTAACGTCCGAAGCTTTCTTT
CDR3: CASSLDSLTSEAFF

J: TRBJ1-1
V: TRBV6-5
D: -
size: -
DNA: TGTGCCAGCAGGGGGGGTGGAGCGATGAACACTGAAGCTTTCTTT
CDR3: CASRGGGAMNTEAFF

J: TRBJ2-2
V: TRBV2
D: TRBD2
size: few
DNA: TGTGCCAGCAGTAGCGGGGCGGGGACCGGGGAGCTGTTTTTT
CDR3: CASSSGAGTGELFF

J: TRBJ2-3
V: TRBV29-1
D: TRBD1
size: -
DNA: TGCGCGGGGCAGGGGGCCTCCACAGATACGCAGTATTTT
CDR3: CAGQGASTDTQYF

J: TRBJ1-1
V: TRBV18
D: TRBD1
size: -
DNA: TGTGCCAGCTCACCACGGGGACAGGGGATGGACACTGAAGCTTTCTTT
CDR3: CASSPRGQGMDTEAFF

J: TRBJ2-7
V: TRBV11-2
D: -
size: -
DNA: TGTGCCAGCAGCTTCCTCTACGAGCAGTACTTC
CDR3: CASSFLYEQYF

J: TRBJ1-4
V: TRBV3-1/TRBV3-2
D: TRBD1
size: -
DNA: TGTGCCAGCAGCCAAGAGGACGGACAGGTGTTTTTT
CDR3: CASSQEDGQVFF

J: TRBJ2-6
V: TRBV19
D: TRBD1
size: -
DNA: TGTGCCAGTAGTCCCTCACGGACAGGGCAAGGGGCCAACGTCCTGACTTTC
CDR3: CASSPSRTGQGANVLTF

J: TRBJ1-1
V: TRBV5-4
D: TRBD1
size: -
DNA: TGTGCCAGCAGCTTGGAGGGGACAGGGAGGACTGAAGCTTTCTTT
CDR3: CASSLEGTGRTEAFF

J: TRBJ2-3
V: TRBV13
D: TRBD2
size: -
DNA: TGTGCCAGCAGTTTAGGGACTAGCGCAGATACGCAGTATTTT
CDR3: CASSLGTSADTQYF

J: TRBJ2-1
V: TRBV7-2
D: -
size: -
DNA: TGTGCCAGCAGCTTAGGTGTCCTAGATTGGTACAATGAGCAGTTCTTC
CDR3: CASSLGVLDWYNEQFF

J: TRBJ2-1
V: TRBV7-9
D: -
size: -
DNA: TGTGCCAGCAGTTCCACTAACAATGAGCAGTTCTTC
CDR3: CASSSTNNEQFF

J: TRBJ2-5
V: TRBV4-3
D: TRBD1
size: -
DNA: TGCGCCAGCAGCCTGGGACAGGGGAACCAAGAGACCCAGTACTTC
CDR3: CASSLGQGNQETQYF

J: TRBJ2-3
V: TRBV10-3
D: TRBD2
size: -
DNA: TGTGCCATCAGGACTAGCGGGAGGGCCGGAGATACGCAGTATTTT
CDR3: CAIRTSGRAGDTQYF

J: TRBJ2-2
V: TRBV6-5
D: -
size: -
DNA: TGTGCCAGCCTCGAGGGGGGGGCGAACACCGGGGAGCTGTTTTTT
CDR3: CASLEGGANTGELFF

J: TRBJ2-3
V: TRBV5-4
D: TRBD1
size: -
DNA: TGTGCCAGCAGCTTGGACAGGGGAAGCACAGATACGCAGTATTTT
CDR3: CASSLDRGSTDTQYF

J: TRBJ2-5
V: TRBV3-1/TRBV3-2
D: TRBD1
size: once
DNA: TGTGCCAGCTCGGGACAGCAAGAGACCCAGTACTTC
CDR3: CASSGQQETQYF

J: TRBJ2-5
V: TRBV9
D: -
size: -
DNA: TGTGCCAGCAGCCCCCGGTGGCAGGGTGATGAGACCCAGTACTTC
CDR3: CASSPRWQGDETQYF

J: TRBJ2-7
V: TRBV6-5
D: TRBD1
size: -
DNA: TGTGCCAGCAGCTTGACGACAGGGAGCTCCTACGAGCAGTACTTC
CDR3: CASSLTTGSSYEQYF

J: TRBJ2-1
V: TRBV3-1/TRBV3-2
D: TRBD2
size: -
DNA: TGTGCCAGCAGCCAAGGGGGGTCAGCGGGAGTATACAATGAGCAGTTCTTC
CDR3: CASSQGGSAGVYNEQFF

J: TRBJ2-1
V: TRBV7-3
D: TRBD2
size: -
DNA: TGTGCCAGCAGCGCACTAGCGGGAGGATCCTACAATGAGCAGTTCTTC
CDR3: CASSALAGGSYNEQFF

J: TRBJ1-2
V: TRBV28
D: -
size: -
DNA: TGTGCCAGCAGTACGCAGGGGATTAACTATGGCTACACCTTC
CDR3: CASSTQGINYGYTF

J: TRBJ2-5
V: TRBV4-2
D: TRBD2
size: -
DNA: TGTGCCAGCAGCCAAGAGCGACTAGCGGAGCCTGAGAAAGAGACCCAGTACTTC
CDR3: CASSQERLAEPEKETQYF

J: TRBJ1-1
V: TRBV2
D: -
size: -
DNA: TGTGCCTCTACAGGGCAGAGCACTGAAGCTTTCTTT
CDR3: CASTGQSTEAFF

J: TRBJ2-5
V: TRBV6-1
D: TRBD1
size: once
DNA: TGTGCCAGCAGTGAAGCGTTAAGATACAGGGGGCTAGAGACCCAGTACTTC
CDR3: CASSEALRYRGLETQYF

J: TRBJ2-7
V: TRBV15
D: TRBD1
size: -
DNA: TGTGCCACCAGCAGAGGCGCCAGGGGGCTTTTTTACGAGCAGTACTTC
CDR3: CATSRGARGLFYEQYF

J: TRBJ1-1
V: TRBV19
D: -
size: -
DNA: TGTGCCAGTGGTGGGAGGTACGGGAACACTGAAGCTTTCTTT
CDR3: CASGGRYGNTEAFF

J: TRBJ1-2
V: TRBV3-1/TRBV3-2
D: -
size: -
DNA: TGTGCCAGCAGTCAAGTGAGATTTTATGGCTACACCTTC
CDR3: CASSQVRFYGYTF

J: TRBJ2-4
V: TRBV6-1
D: -
size: few
DNA: TGTGCCAGCAGTGAAGCCGCTAGAGGGGGGGACATTCAGTACTTC
CDR3: CASSEAARGGDIQYF

J: TRBJ1-2
V: TRBV19
D: -
size: once
DNA: TGTGCCAGTAGTCGGTCGGCTAACTATGGCTACACCTTC
CDR3: CASSRSANYGYTF

J: TRBJ1-4
V: TRBV28
D: -
size: -
DNA: TGTGCCAGCGGGCCGGGGAGTAATGAAAAACTGTTTTTT
CDR3: CASGPGSNEKLFF

J: TRBJ1-2
V: TRBV28
D: -
size: once
DNA: TGTGCCAGCAGCAAACTGGGGCTCAAGAGAGGCTACACCTTC
CDR3: CASSKLGLKRGYTF

J: TRBJ2-3
V: TRBV18
D: TRBD1
size: -
DNA: TGTGCCAGCTCAGGACAGGGGCCAGGCACAGATACGCAGTATTTT
CDR3: CASSGQGPGTDTQYF

J: TRBJ1-1
V: TRBV10-2
D: TRBD1
size: -
DNA: TGCGCCAGCAGGGGGGACAGGGTCGTGGCTTTCTTT
CDR3: CASRGDRVVAFF

J: TRBJ2-2
V: TRBV7-2
D: -
size: -
DNA: TGTGCCAGCAGCTTAGGCAGGAACACCGGGGAGCTGTTTTTT
CDR3: CASSLGRNTGELFF

J: TRBJ1-1
V: TRBV9
D: -
size: -
DNA: TGTGCCAGCACCCCGAGCGGGGGGTATTGGACTGAAGCTTTCTTT
CDR3: CASTPSGGYWTEAFF

J: TRBJ2-1
V: TRBV6-5
D: -
size: -
DNA: TGTGCCAGCACCTATCTCAATGAGCAGTTCTTC
CDR3: CASTYLNEQFF

J: TRBJ1-6
V: TRBV19
D: -
size: -
DNA: TGTGCCAGTAGTATAGACCTCACCCGGGATTCACCCCTCCACTTT
CDR3: CASSIDLTRDSPLHF

J: TRBJ1-2
V: TRBV19
D: TRBD1
size: once
DNA: TGTGCCAGTAGTTACCCGGGACAGGGTATTTCTGGCTACACCTTC
CDR3: CASSYPGQGISGYTF

J: TRBJ1-5
V: TRBV27
D: TRBD1
size: -
DNA: TGTGCCAGCAGTTTACGGGGGGACAGGGTCAACAATCAGCCCCAGCATTTT
CDR3: CASSLRGDRVNNQPQHF

J: TRBJ1-6
V: TRBV2
D: TRBD1
size: -
DNA: TGTGCCAGCCGTTCGGGACAGGGACATTCACCCCTCCACTTT
CDR3: CASRSGQGHSPLHF

J: TRBJ1-1
V: TRBV7-9
D: -
size: -
DNA: TGTGCCAGCAGCTTAGGGGGGGTTGGAACTGAAGCTTTCTTT
CDR3: CASSLGGVGTEAFF

J: TRBJ1-6
V: TRBV15
D: -
size: -
DNA: TGTGCCACCAGCAGAGGAGTTCCACCCCTCCACTTT
CDR3: CATSRGVPPLHF

J: TRBJ1-5
V: TRBV2
D: -
size: -
DNA: TGTGCCAGCAGTGAAAGGGGTTTTAGCAATCAGCCCCAGCATTTT
CDR3: CASSERGFSNQPQHF

J: TRBJ2-3
V: TRBV7-9
D: -
size: -
DNA: TGTGCCAACTGGACTTTGACAGATACGCAGTATTTT
CDR3: CANWTLTDTQYF